A selection of T cell receptor beta chains follows, all from one sample in a study of blood T cells in healthy people across ages. In TCRdb, the 5' RACE reads were re-called with MiXCR into one record per CDR3 protein. The data contain over a million distinct CDR3 sequences, 40% to 45% of them singletons. Input material: blood. Receptor source: a woman under 30 in good health. Both conserved end residues are part of each CDR3. D genes are given only for firm matches. Size tells how often a clone was seen (once, few, many) or the class of an expanded clone, and some rows leave it out.

TRBJ1-2,.,TRBV6-2/TRBV6-3,TRBD1,CASSYSGQGIGDGYTF,TGTGCCAGCAGTTACTCGGGACAGGGGATTGGCGATGGCTACACCTTC
TRBJ2-7,.,TRBV6-6,.,CASSYIDPGEQYF,TGTGCCAGCAGTTACATCGATCCGGGAGAGCAGTACTTC
TRBJ2-7,.,TRBV28,TRBD2,CASSFSGASGSSYNEQYF,TGTGCCAGCAGTTTCTCCGGGGCTAGCGGCAGCTCCTACAATGAGCAGTACTTC
TRBJ2-4,.,TRBV20-1,TRBD2,CSARDLREAAKNIQYF,TGCAGTGCTAGAGATCTCCGGGAGGCGGCCAAAAACATTCAGTACTTC
TRBJ2-7,few,TRBV28,TRBD2,CASSTDKAGVEQYF,TGTGCCAGCAGTACCGATAAAGCGGGGGTCGAGCAGTACTTC
TRBJ2-1,.,TRBV7-9,.,CASSSLRVFNEQFF,TGTGCCAGCAGCTCCCTCCGGGTTTTCAATGAGCAGTTCTTC
TRBJ2-1,.,TRBV7-9,TRBD2,CASSYPPGTSGKSYNEQFF,TGTGCCAGCAGTTACCCACCCGGGACTAGCGGGAAATCCTACAATGAGCAGTTCTTC
TRBJ2-1,.,TRBV6-5,.,CASSYSRGSSYNEQFF,TGTGCCAGCAGTTACTCCCGGGGGAGCTCCTACAATGAGCAGTTCTTC
TRBJ2-4,.,TRBV6-1,.,CASSEGTALNFAKNIQYF,TGTGCCAGCAGTGAAGGGACAGCTCTAAATTTCGCCAAAAACATTCAGTACTTC
TRBJ2-2,.,TRBV7-2,TRBD2,CASSFVSGGAVTGELFF,TGTGCCAGCAGCTTCGTATCCGGGGGGGCCGTCACCGGGGAGCTGTTTTTT
TRBJ2-1,many,TRBV27,.,CASSLEGLSAYNEQFF,TGTGCCAGCAGTTTAGAAGGCCTTTCCGCCTACAATGAGCAGTTCTTC
TRBJ2-1,.,TRBV27,TRBD2,CANSLGTSGTGEQFF,TGTGCCAACAGTTTAGGGACTAGCGGGACGGGGGAGCAGTTCTTC
TRBJ2-5,.,TRBV12-1,.,CASGGQGVQETQYF,TGTGCCAGCGGAGGACAGGGAGTCCAAGAGACCCAGTACTTC
TRBJ1-2,few,TRBV2,.,CASISEGNYGYTF,TGTGCCAGCATATCGGAGGGAAACTATGGCTACACCTTC
TRBJ2-2,.,TRBV11-3,.,CASSLGGSPLRTGELFF,TGTGCCAGCAGCTTAGGGGGCAGCCCCCTACGGACCGGGGAGCTGTTTTTT
TRBJ2-3,.,TRBV15,.,CATSSQGGITDTQYF,TGTGCCACCAGCAGTCAAGGAGGGATCACAGATACGCAGTATTTT
TRBJ1-2,few,TRBV3-1,.,CASSPFEGFYGYTF,TGTGCCAGCAGCCCCTTTGAGGGCTTCTATGGCTACACCTTC
TRBJ2-7,.,TRBV6-5,.,CASSYSISGSPLTYEQYF,TGTGCCAGCAGTTACTCGATTTCCGGGAGCCCCCTCACCTACGAGCAGTACTTC
TRBJ2-1,.,TRBV20-1,TRBD1,CSASRDRERPEQFF,TGCAGTGCTAGCCGGGACAGGGAGAGACCGGAGCAGTTCTTC
TRBJ1-1,once,TRBV4-1,.,CASSQENRRTEAFF,TGCGCCAGCAGCCAAGAAAATCGACGAACTGAAGCTTTCTTT
TRBJ2-1,.,TRBV9,.,CASTKAEGYNEQFF,TGTGCCAGCACCAAAGCGGAGGGCTACAATGAGCAGTTCTTC
TRBJ1-2,.,TRBV20-1,.,CSARDRGTGSFQANYGYTF,TGCAGTGCTAGAGATCGGGGGACGGGGAGTTTTCAGGCTAACTATGGCTACACCTTC
TRBJ2-1,.,TRBV20-1,.,CSGVRGGEQFF,TGCAGTGGGGTTAGGGGCGGGGAGCAGTTCTTC
TRBJ2-1,.,TRBV11-1,TRBD1,CASNPFRGSSYNEQFF,TGTGCCAGCAACCCCTTCAGGGGGAGCTCCTACAATGAGCAGTTCTTC
TRBJ2-1,few,TRBV20-1,.,CSADPGKHLYEQFF,TGCAGTGCAGATCCGGGAAAGCACCTCTATGAGCAGTTCTTC
TRBJ2-1,.,TRBV28,TRBD2,CASSSQRETRKNEQFF,TGTGCCAGCAGTTCCCAGCGGGAGACCAGGAAAAATGAGCAGTTCTTC
TRBJ1-2,.,TRBV5-6,.,CASSSTGQANYGYTF,TGTGCCAGCAGCTCTACTGGGCAGGCTAACTATGGCTACACCTTC
TRBJ1-2,.,TRBV9,TRBD1,CASSTRGQTYYGYTF,TGTGCCAGCAGCACCAGGGGACAGACTTATTATGGCTACACCTTC
TRBJ1-5,.,TRBV12-3/TRBV12-4,TRBD1,CASSGLQGDNQPQHF,TGTGCCAGCAGCGGGCTCCAGGGGGACAATCAGCCCCAGCATTTT
TRBJ2-3,.,TRBV4-2,TRBD2,CASSQDSLAGLTGTDTQYF,TGTGCCAGCAGCCAAGATTCCCTAGCGGGTCTAACTGGCACAGATACGCAGTATTTT
TRBJ2-6,.,TRBV5-1,.,CASRRDTGANVLTF,TGCGCCAGCAGAAGAGACACTGGGGCCAACGTCCTGACTTTC
TRBJ2-1,.,TRBV4-1,.,CASSQDSRDQETQFF,TGCGCCAGCAGCCAAGACTCGCGGGACCAAGAGACCCAGTTCTTC
TRBJ2-1,.,TRBV7-2,TRBD2,CASSSKGLAGVKEQFF,TGTGCCAGCAGCTCCAAGGGACTAGCGGGAGTCAAGGAGCAGTTCTTC